What follows are 6 T cell receptor beta chains derived from one specimen sequenced in a study of human T cells and chemical hapten exposure. Stated time point: pre-sensitization, week 0. Treatment defined: therapeutic diphenylcyclopropenone sensitization with weekly scalp DPC. TCRdb passed the RACE reads through MiXCR, listing each CDR3 protein once. The sample shows 35,000 to 40,000 distinct CDR3 sequences, about 11% of them seen only once. The sequenced sample was whole blood, obtained in connection with sensitization to the hapten diphenylcyclopropenone (DPC). The receptors were gathered from a man aged 30 to 39 with alopecia areata. Some clones in this sample may be carry-over from other donors' samples.

This sequence joins TRBV11-2 and TRBJ2-7; the D is unclear. Germline lookup yields CDR1 SGHAT and CDR2 FQNNGV. V lost 5 bases and J lost 0, with 8 bases in between. This CDR3 is 13 amino acids long. CDR3 residues: CASSGPDSYEQYV. The CDR3, as DNA: TGTGCCAGCAGCGGGCCGGACTCCTACGAGCAGTACGTC.

The V call is TRBV20-1, the J call TRBJ2-1, with 8 bases that match TRBD2. The CDR3 length is 14 residues. Trimming cost V 2 bases and J 8 bases; bases outside gene matches: 8. The germline gives CDR1 DFQATT, CDR2 SNEGSKA (reference sequence). The CDR3 loop is CSARSGLAIYEQFF. CDR3 in DNA: TGCAGTGCTAGATCAGGACTAGCAATCTATGAGCAGTTCTTC.

This clonotype has only a few counts. The genes are TRBV19 and TRBJ2-3; TRBD2 matches 11 bases. V trimming: 7 bases; J trimming: 4 bases; junction bases outside the gene matches: 7. The CDR3 has 15 residues. The germline V gene encodes CDR1 LNHDA and CDR2 SQIVND (reference sequence). The CDR3 DNA is TGTGCCAGTACAACTAGCGGGAGTTTCTCAGATACGCAGTATTTT. As protein: CASTTSGSFSDTQYF.

This clonotype has at least ten counts. The chain is built from TRBV4-1 and TRBJ2-3, with 14 bases lining up with TRBD2. Germline values: CDR1 MGHRA, CDR2 YSYEKL. The CDR3 is 18 residues long. Germline trimming cut 1 base from V and 1 base from J; bases unmatched to any gene: 4. The DNA of the CDR3 is TGCGCCAGCAGCCAAGGACTAGCGGGAGGGCCTCGCACAGATACGCAGTATTTT. As protein: CASSQGLAGGPRTDTQYF.

This chain joins TRBV6-6 and TRBJ2-7; weak D call: TRBD2 (7 bases). V lost 2 bases to trimming and J lost 3 bases, with 17 bases between them. Per germline, CDR1 MNHNY and CDR2 SVGAGI (reference sequence). The CDR3 contains 16 residues. Written as DNA, the CDR3 is TGTGCCAGCAGTTACCGGGGCGGGGGCGCTCACTACGAGCAGTACTTC. Translation: CASSYRGGGAHYEQYF.

In this sample, this clonotype turned up a few times. The chain has TRBV5-3 and TRBJ2-7; TRBD1 aligns across 7 bases. TRBV5-3 is reported as an ORF; its role is uncertain. Unmatched junction bases numbered 13, after V lost 9 bases and J lost 4 bases. The CDR3 runs 14 residues. The CDR3 DNA is TGTGCCACAGGGGGTAATACCCAGGGTTACGAGCAGTACGTC. It specifies CATGGNTQGYEQYV.